This T cell receptor (beta chain) emerged from a study of blood T cell repertoires in COVID-19. The overall study: Both acute and convalescent COVID-19 samples were obtained from the United States, Italy and Spain. T cells, B-cell-depleted T cells, or PBMCs provided the cDNA or gDNA that served as material.

Germline CDR1 is SGDLS and CDR2 is YYNGEE. CDR3 size: 15 residues. V dropped 0 bases and J dropped 6 bases, with 12 bases sitting between them. This clone has a handful of counts. The Seattle site enrolled patients during active infection and followed them longitudinally. Per the study methods: Amplification from reference gene primers served as the basis for estimated nucleated cell counts. Some clones are missing from TCRdb's copy, which holds only in-frame ones; the method was immunoSEQ multiplex PCR. V and J calls plus clone size are reproduced from that table; the DNA served to infer D and trimming. In the table there are some 140,000 clones, over 75% of which are singletons.

The specimen was peripheral blood. The sequence was collected from a man between 60 and 70 years old with COVID-19, enrolled during active disease. The V gene is TRBV9, the J gene TRBJ1-4; D uncertain. The CDR3 region is CASSVDSGVYEKLFF. The CDR3 nucleotides are TGTGCCAGCAGCGTAGATTCAGGTGTCTATGAAAAACTGTTTTTT. Looking up the rest from reference TRBV9 and TRBJ1-4 gives the full variable domain: DSGVTQTPKHLITATGQRVTLRCSPRSGDLSVYWYQQSLDQGLQFLIQYYNGEERAKGNILERFSAQQFPDLHSELNLSSLELGDSALYFCASSVDSGVYEKLFFGSGTQLSVL.